This entry is about one TCR beta chain. Assay: immunoSEQ multiplex PCR; the TCRdb copy retains only in-frame clones and omits some. The sample carries roughly 79,000 clones, around 80% recorded once. These data come from a study of blood T cell repertoires in COVID-19. Trimming took off 4 bases at V and 7 bases at J, with 20 bases between the two ends. The CDR3 spans 16 residues. In germline, CDR1 is SGDLS, CDR2 YYNGEE. This sequence was found in a man in his fifties or sixties with active or convalescent COVID-19. The chain combines TRBV9 with TRBJ1-4, with D unresolved. Source material: peripheral blood. The CDR3 here is CASSPPAGEESEKLFF. CDR3 in DNA: TGTGCCAGCAGCCCCCCGGCCGGGGAGGAGAGTGAAAAACTGTTTTTT.